This paragraph covers one TCR beta chain sequence. No cognate antigen has been identified for it. Qualities for individual bases were not recorded, and no much larger clone is one base off. The source of the sample is a study of CD4 T cells in relation to SARS-CoV-2 and coronaviruses (dated by TCRdb to about 2021). Study-level background: A median age of approximately 40 years, with a range of 21 to 72 years, was recorded for the full convalescent cohort of over 9 patients. Among the approximately twelve convalescent patients, 8 males and 4 females were included, and two of the subjects were Hispanic. Shared crossreactive spike epitopes were mapped to their HLA restriction using patient-derived lymphoblastoid cell lines. At the level of individual TCR clonotypes, the study measured memory CD4+ T cell crossreactivity between SARS-CoV-2 spike protein and common cold coronavirus spike proteins. The Adaptive Biotechnologies TCR-sequencing kit was used to sequence samples from three pre-COVID donors and the naive versus memory experiments, whereas other data were Illumina-based. Expansion assays from other donors in the study were sequenced with a different, Illumina-based TCR-beta assay. What the authors observed across the whole study: Small numbers of patients and of tested TCRs limited the study. Sequencing naive versus memory cells indicated that the assay picks up memory recall responses, not primary responses primed during culture. Roughly 64% of donors had memory CD4+ clonotypes that crossrecognized SARS-CoV-2 and at least one common cold coronavirus spike. Crossreactive clones showed significantly weaker SARS-CoV-2-driven expansion than monoreactive clones, consistent with antigenic imprinting. Crossreactivity analysis centred on spike protein, so crossreactivity against other viral proteins was not assessed. No donor contributed both pre-pandemic and post-infection samples, which limited tracing the source of pre-existing responses.

Naive and memory CD4+ T cells were separated from cryopreserved PBMCs by CD4 enrichment followed by EasySep naive CD4+ T cell enrichment. Ficoll-Paque PLUS gradient centrifugation was used to isolate PBMCs from either whole blood or leukapheresis product. PBMCs were either cryopreserved at -140°C or used fresh in the expansion assay. The QIAamp Micro DNA Kit was used to extract genomic DNA from the CD4+ T cells. Deep-resolution immunoSEQ TCR-beta sequencing was performed on DNA from uncultured naive and memory CD4+ T cells. As for the original processing: During preprocessing, nonproductive sequences were discarded, as were any CDR3s that did not begin with C, did not end with F or W, or were shorter than 7 amino acids. Cultured and uncultured naive and memory CD4+ repertoires were searched for previously identified spike- and CEF-reactive CDR3s. Pairwise Levenshtein distance, computed with the stringdist R package after three terminal residues were trimmed from each end, was used as the measure of CDR3 homology. What TCRdb holds here is the immuneACCESS table cut down to in-frame rearrangements. Part of the clones is not present; checked against another copy, under half of the missing clones reflect an unresolved V gene, and the others are unexplained. D and trimming were read from the DNA, whereas the V and J calls and clone size are those reported in that table. The sample table records approximately 50,000 clones; roughly nine tenths of these occur just once. Roughly 0.37% of the sample is taken by the ten largest.

Reading from cysteine to phenylalanine, the CDR3 counts 18 amino acids. CDR3 DNA is the only sequence kept; it has 54 bases, read in frame from the first base. The germline V gene sets CDR1 to SQVTM and CDR2 to ANQGSEA. Germline trimming amounts to 5 bases on V and 0 bases on J, with 13 as the count of junction bases outside the gene matches. Sequencing was done on a sample of naive CD4+ T cells from PBMCs. The cell subset or site label corresponds to: naive CD4+ T cells isolated by negative enrichment. The chain joins TRBV29-1 to TRBJ2-6; TRBD2 matches 7 bases in the middle. The TCR comes from an adult with COVID-19. The bases read TGCAGCGTTCGTGGCAGCGTGGGGGGGGTCTCTGGGGCCAACGTCCTGACTTTC. It translates to CSVRGSVGGVSGANVLTF.